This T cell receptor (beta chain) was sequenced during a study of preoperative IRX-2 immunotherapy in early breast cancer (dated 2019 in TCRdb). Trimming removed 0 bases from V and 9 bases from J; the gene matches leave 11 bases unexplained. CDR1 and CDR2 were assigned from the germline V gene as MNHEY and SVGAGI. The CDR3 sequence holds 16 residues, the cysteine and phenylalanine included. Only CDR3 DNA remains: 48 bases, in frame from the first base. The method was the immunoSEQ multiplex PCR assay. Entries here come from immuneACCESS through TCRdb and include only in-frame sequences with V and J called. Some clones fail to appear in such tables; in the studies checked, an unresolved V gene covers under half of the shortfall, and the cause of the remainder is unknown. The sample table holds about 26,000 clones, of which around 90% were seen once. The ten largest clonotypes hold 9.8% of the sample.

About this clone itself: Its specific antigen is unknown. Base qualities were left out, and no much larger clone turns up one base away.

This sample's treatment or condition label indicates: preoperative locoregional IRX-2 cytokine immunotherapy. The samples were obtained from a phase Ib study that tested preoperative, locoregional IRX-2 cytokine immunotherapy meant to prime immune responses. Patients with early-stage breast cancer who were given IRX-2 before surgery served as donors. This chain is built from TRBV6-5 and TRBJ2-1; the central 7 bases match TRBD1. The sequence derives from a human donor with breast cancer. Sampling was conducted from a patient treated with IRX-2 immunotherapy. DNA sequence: TGTGCCAGCAGTTACTCAGTGCCAGGGGGTGTTAGTGAGCAGTTCTTC. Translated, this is CASSYSVPGGVSEQFF.